This T cell receptor (beta chain) was identified in a study of cytomegalovirus exposure and HLA in healthy donors. Study outcomes and limitations: About 87% or about 30% of the time was how often most TCR beta V segments were productive, according to an earlier analysis. Listed as cytomegalovirus-associated were 164 TCR beta chains.

As for this clone: Its target is not known.

In nominal health when sampled, donors likely had unrecorded immune exposures nonetheless. The PCR had 60 Vbeta and 13 Jbeta primers. Using immunoSEQ multiplex PCR, the repertoire was profiled, and TCRdb retains in-frame clones only, with some absent. The specimen's table records about 25,000 clones. V shed 6 bases and J shed 2 bases, with 13 bases lying between them. This CDR3 comprises 14 residues. Germline CDR1 reads MNHEY; CDR2 reads SMNVEV (reference sequence). This chain links TRBV27 with TRBJ1-1, with D tentatively TRBD1 (6 bases). Sequencing was carried out using PBMCs. This receptor was taken from a male donor in good health and CMV-seropositive. CDR3 sequence (DNA): TGTGCCAGCAGCCCGTGGGGGCCCAACACTGAAGCTTTCTTT. It specifies CASSPWGPNTEAFF.